The 27 T cell receptor beta chains presented below share a single source sample, sequenced in a study of CD8 T cells in Susac syndrome. RNA was extracted with the RNeasy kit, and a quantity of about 0.45 to 1 ug was reverse transcribed using random hexamers. In TCRdb, the immunoSEQ multiplex PCR reads were re-called with MiXCR into one record per CDR3 protein. The repertoire holds some 120,000 distinct CDR3 sequences, about 94% seen once, with around 0.13% in the top ten. The sample taken for sequencing was CD4+ T cells from PBMCs. The receptors originated from a human donor with multiple sclerosis.

V gene TRBV7-2 combines with J gene TRBJ1-1; D is uncertain. Deletions cut 1 base from V and 5 bases from J, with 14 bases between. There are 15 residues in the CDR3. The germline gives CDR1 SGHTA, CDR2 FQGNSA. The CDR3 sequence is CASSLGLGMGTEAFF. CDR3 bases: TGTGCCAGCAGCTTAGGACTAGGGATGGGGACTGAAGCTTTCTTT.

The chain has TRBV9 and TRBJ1-2; 7 bases are a match to TRBD1. The CDR3 runs 15 residues. The V gene's germline CDR1 is SGDLS and CDR2 YYNGEE. The junction had 13 bases not matched to a gene; V was cut back by 3 bases and J by 8 bases. The CDR3: CASSALDRASSGYTF. CDR3 bases: TGTGCCAGCAGCGCCCTAGACAGGGCCAGTTCGGGCTACACCTTC.

V and J are TRBV12-3 or TRBV12-4 and TRBJ2-2; D gene unclear. V was trimmed by 7 bases and J by 7 bases, leaving 13 bases between them. This CDR3 comprises 13 residues. The CDR3 loop reads CASTLMTGGELFF. The CDR3 bases are TGTGCCAGCACCCTCATGACGGGCGGGGAGCTGTTTTTT.

The V gene is TRBV7-3, the J gene TRBJ1-6, with D possibly being TRBD1 (6 bases). This CDR3 spans 15 amino acids. Germline V gives CDR1 SGHTA, CDR2 FQGTGA. V was shortened by 0 bases and J by 7 bases, with 10 bases between the two germline ends. CDR3 residues: CASSLTGQSNSPLHF. CDR3 nucleotide sequence: TGTGCCAGCAGCTTAACCGGACAGTCAAATTCACCCCTCCACTTT.

CDR3 DNA: TGTGCCAGCAGCGTAGACCGGACACGAGTCTTCATCCACGAGCAGTACTTC. Protein sequence: CASSVDRTRVFIHEQYF. The chain links TRBV9 to TRBJ2-7, with D tentatively TRBD1 (5 bases). The germline V gene encodes CDR1 SGDLS and CDR2 YYNGEE. This CDR3 has 17 amino acids. The V end lost 0 bases, the J end lost 5 bases, and 21 bases lay between the germline ends.

This sequence joins TRBV30 and TRBJ1-6; D call uncertain. V was pared by 1 base and J by 7 bases, with 11 bases between. The V gene's germline CDR1 is GTSNPN and CDR2 SVGIG (reference sequence). The CDR3 extends over 14 amino acids. CDR3 DNA sequence: TGTGCCTGGAGTGGGCGCCGAGGGAATTCACCCCTCCACTTT. Its protein is CAWSGRRGNSPLHF. The full variable domain, completed using reference TRBV30 and TRBJ1-6, is SQTIHQWPATLVQPVGSPLSLECTVEGTSNPNLYWYRQAAGRGLQLLFYSVGIGQISSEVPQNLSASRPQDRQFILSSKKLLLSDSGFYLCAWSGRRGNSPLHFGNGTRLTVT.

This chain links TRBV10-3 with TRBJ2-3, with 11 bases lining up with TRBD1. The V gene's germline CDR1 is ENHRY and CDR2 SYGVKD. J gave up 5 bases and V 6 bases, and 4 bases lay outside the gene matches. This CDR3 contains 14 residues. The CDR3, as DNA: TGTGCCATCAGCCCGGGACAGGGGGAAGATACGCAGTATTTT. Translating it yields CAISPGQGEDTQYF.

The chain couples TRBV5-1 to TRBJ2-4, with 10 positions matching TRBD1. The CDR3 loop spans 15 amino acids. Unmatched junction bases numbered 7, after V lost 4 bases and J lost 6 bases. Germline CDR1 and CDR2: SGHRS and YFSETQ. CDR3 sequence (DNA): TGCGCCAGCAGCCCCATGACAGGGGGCATAAACATTCAGTACTTC. Translated: CASSPMTGGINIQYF.

V is TRBV6-5 and J is TRBJ1-1; unclear D gene. The CDR3 runs to 13 residues. V was clipped by 2 bases and J by 3 bases, with 7 bases between them. Germline lookup yields CDR1 MNHEY and CDR2 SVGAGI. CDR3 residues: CASSYAGDTEAFF. As DNA, the CDR3 is TGTGCCAGCAGTTACGCCGGAGACACTGAAGCTTTCTTT.

The J gene is TRBJ2-6, the V gene TRBV18; 12 nucleotides match TRBD2. CDR3 length: 19 residues. Germline V lookup: CDR1 KGHSH, CDR2 LQKENI. The trim removed 3 bases at V and 0 bases at J, leaving 6 bases unmatched. In DNA, the CDR3 is TGTGCCAGCTCACCCCTCCCACTAGCGGGGGGCTCTGGGGCCAACGTCCTGACTTTC. Amino acid sequence: CASSPLPLAGGSGANVLTF.

The table lists this clonotype with a count of one. This chain connects TRBV9 to TRBJ2-2; D perhaps matches TRBD1 (5 bases). Trimming cost V 0 bases and J 5 bases, with 11 bases left between them. The germline CDR1 and CDR2 sequences are SGDLS and YYNGEE. This CDR3 contains 15 residues. The CDR3 is CASSVAAPGTGELFF. CDR3 coding DNA: TGTGCCAGCAGCGTAGCTGCCCCAGGGACCGGGGAGCTGTTTTTT.

V usage is TRBV20-1 and J usage is TRBJ1-3; D is undetermined. Germline values: CDR1 DFQATT, CDR2 SNEGSKA (reference sequence). Deletions cut 3 bases from V and 0 bases from J, with 9 bases between. CDR3 size: 14 residues. For the CDR3, the DNA is TGCAGTGCTAGGATCAGCAGCTCTGGAAACACCATATATTTT. This codes for CSARISSSGNTIYF.

The chain joins TRBV7-9 to TRBJ2-1; no firm D call. The CDR3 has 11 residues. Per germline, CDR1 SEHNR and CDR2 FQNEAQ (reference sequence). V gave up 1 base and J gave up 8 bases, with 3 bases separating them. Written as DNA, the CDR3 is TGTGCCAGCAGCTTAGTCCATGAGCAGTTCTTC. It encodes CASSLVHEQFF.

The chain links TRBV20-1 to TRBJ1-2; no reliable D call. This CDR3 has 12 amino acids. The V end lost 1 base, the J end lost 7 bases, and 10 bases lay between the germline ends. Germline-derived CDR1 and CDR2 are DFQATT and SNEGSKA (reference sequence). CDR3 bases: TGCAGTGCTAGAGGGCTTAACCTTGGCTACACCTTC. It is translated as CSARGLNLGYTF.

This clonotype is a singleton in its sample. The CDR3 loop is CASRGGQGTTQYF. The DNA of the CDR3 is TGTGCCAGCAGAGGGGGACAGGGAACTACCCAGTACTTC. The chain uses TRBV12-3 or TRBV12-4 and TRBJ2-5, with 9 bases identical to TRBD1. There are 13 residues in the CDR3. V lost 6 bases and J lost 8; bases outside the gene matches: 7.

V gene TRBV20-1 combines with J gene TRBJ1-1; 11 bases match TRBD1. Trimming removed 1 base from V and 6 bases from J; junction bases left unmatched: 13. The germline V gene encodes CDR1 DFQATT and CDR2 SNEGSKA (reference sequence). This CDR3 is 17 amino acids long. The CDR3 DNA sequence: TGCAGTGCTAGAGGAACTCCCGGGACAGGGGGTCGGGCTGAAGCTTTCTTT. Its translation is CSARGTPGTGGRAEAFF.

The gene calls are TRBV5-4 and TRBJ2-5, with D hard to call. The CDR3 contains 14 residues. Looked up from germline, CDR1 is SGHNT and CDR2 is YYREEE (reference sequence). V lost 3 bases and J lost 5, with 14 bases in between. The CDR3: CASSSRAPWETQYF. CDR3 coding DNA: TGTGCCAGCAGCTCCCGGGCCCCGTGGGAGACCCAGTACTTC. Combining the CDR3 with reference TRBV5-4 and TRBJ2-5 gives the whole variable domain ETGVTQSPTHLIKTRGQQVTLRCSSQSGHNTVSWYQQALGQGPQFIFQYYREEENGRGNFPPRFSGLQFPNYSSELNVNALELDDSALYLCASSSRAPWETQYFGPGTRLLVL.

This chain joins TRBV29-1 and TRBJ1-1; 9 bases are a match to TRBD1. The V gene's germline CDR1 is SQVTM and CDR2 ANQGSEA. CDR3 length: 13 amino acids. The V gene end was trimmed by 1 base and the J gene end by 5 bases; junction bases not matched to a gene: 2. In nucleotides, the CDR3 is TGCAGCGTTGAAGGACAGGGGGAGACTGAAGCTTTCTTT. This translates into CSVEGQGETEAFF.

This chain joins TRBV6-5 and TRBJ1-4; perhaps TRBD1 as D (6 bases). The V gene's germline CDR1 is MNHEY and CDR2 SVGAGI. V dropped 0 bases and J dropped 0 bases, with 11 bases sitting between them. There are 17 residues in the CDR3. Written as DNA, the CDR3 is TGTGCCAGCAGTTACTCGCGACAGGCCTCAACTAATGAAAAACTGTTTTTT. This translates into CASSYSRQASTNEKLFF.

The CDR3: CSARKPGSGVQFTDTQYF. DNA of the CDR3: TGCAGCGCCAGGAAGCCGGGGTCCGGGGTACAATTCACAGATACGCAGTATTTT. The rearrangement uses TRBV29-1 and TRBJ2-3, with D tentatively TRBD2 (5 bases). CDR1 and CDR2 from the germline V gene are SQVTM and ANQGSEA. The CDR3 length is 18 residues. V was trimmed by 7 bases and J by 2 bases, leaving 28 bases between them.

The V gene is TRBV6-6, the J gene TRBJ2-7, with no clear D. The germline gives CDR1 MNHNY, CDR2 SVGAGI (reference sequence). CDR3 length: 13 residues. V was trimmed by 5 bases and J by 1 base, leaving 9 bases between them. The CDR3 loop reads CASSQSSSYEQYF. CDR3 nucleotide sequence: TGTGCCAGCAGTCAAAGTTCTTCCTACGAGCAGTACTTC.

The CDR3 is CASSHGGAAPDTQYF. Written as DNA, the CDR3 is TGTGCCAGCAGCCATGGGGGGGCCGCCCCCGATACGCAGTATTTT. The gene calls are TRBV7-2 and TRBJ2-3; possibly TRBD2 for D (7 bases). V was trimmed by 5 bases and J by 6 bases, leaving 18 bases between them. The CDR3 covers 15 residues. Germline V gene sequence: CDR1 SGHTA, CDR2 FQGNSA.

CDR3 loop: CSARDAGPGTDTQYF. In DNA form, the CDR3 reads TGCAGTGCTAGAGATGCGGGACCGGGGACAGATACGCAGTATTTT. The genes are TRBV20-1 and TRBJ2-3; tentatively, D is TRBD2 (6 bases). The V end lost 0 bases, the J end lost 3 bases, and 13 bases lay between the germline ends. This CDR3 contains 15 residues. Germline V lookup: CDR1 DFQATT, CDR2 SNEGSKA (reference sequence).

The chain uses TRBV7-2 and TRBJ2-3; D unclear. The V end lost 5 bases, the J end lost 1 base, and 10 bases lay between the germline ends. Germline values: CDR1 SGHTA, CDR2 FQGNSA. This CDR3 is built from 14 residues. The CDR3 sequence: CASSPGRRTDTQYF. The CDR3 nucleotides read TGTGCCAGCAGCCCAGGTCGACGCACAGATACGCAGTATTTT.

The chain recombines TRBV6-5 with TRBJ1-2; possibly TRBD1 for D (6 bases). V was trimmed by 7 bases and J by 7 bases, leaving 16 bases between them. CDR3 length: 13 residues. The V gene's germline CDR1 is MNHEY and CDR2 SVGAGI. Here the CDR3 DNA reads TGTGCCAGCACCCAGGGCAGGGGCCGTGGCTACACCTTC. It translates to CASTQGRGRGYTF.

The chain employs TRBV18 and TRBJ2-7; 7 bases are shared with TRBD1. This CDR3 is built from 15 residues. V lost 3 bases to trimming and J lost 0 bases; unmatched junction nucleotides: 5. Germline V gene lookup returns CDR1 KGHSH and CDR2 LQKENI. This CDR3 reads CASSPGTANSYEQYF. DNA of the CDR3: TGTGCCAGCTCACCTGGGACAGCAAACTCCTACGAGCAGTACTTC.

This chain joins TRBV5-6 and TRBJ2-5, with TRBD1 identical over 8 bases. V lost 4 bases to trimming and J lost 3 bases; unmatched junction nucleotides: 5. CDR1 SGHDT and CDR2 YYEEEE come from the germline V gene. CDR3 size: 14 residues. The CDR3 loop reads CASSQGTGKETQYF. The CDR3 DNA reads as TGTGCCAGCAGCCAAGGGACAGGAAAAGAGACCCAGTACTTC.